This record looks at one TCR beta chain sequence and its context. Its antigen specificity is not known. Base quality data are lacking; no much larger clone is found one base away. Profiling of TCR beta VDJ combinations and CDR3 sequences used genomic DNA as the template. TCR repertoire sequencing was run on an Illumina HiSeq 2000. In the authors' own workflow: TRBV/TRBJ rearrangement plots, CDR3 size and DJ length profiles, and Simpson's diversity index were used to assess repertoires. The immunodominant clone was defined as the most abundant DNA sequence in deep sequencing data. CDR3 amino acid sequences were checked for sharing across subjects and were also compared against the VDJdb database and published repertoires. The raw public data were reprocessed by TCRdb itself: fastp quality trimming at Q25, MiXCR clonotype calling, in-frame beta chains only. Rows are combined by CDR3 protein, so each entry shows the most common genes and DNA. TCRdb's processing, not the authors' own work, is the source of the V and J calls. This sample comprises some 280,000 distinct CDR3 sequences, roughly three fifths of them detected only once. Under 8.5% of the sample rests with the top ten.

The sample originates from a study of CD8+CD57+ T cells in acquired aplastic anemia (dated by TCRdb to between 2017 and 2018). Regarding the research as a whole: Extracted DNA from sorted CD4+ and CD8+ cells averaged about 2.9 ug, ranging from roughly 0.2 to 30 ug.

TCR repertoires of sorted CD4+ and CD8+ blood T cells from severe aplastic anemia patients and healthy subjects were deep-sequenced in the study. Ficoll-Paque density gradient centrifugation was used to isolate peripheral blood mononuclear cells. Before DNA was extracted, CD4+ and CD8+ T cells were sorted using either FACS or magnetic beads. Study-level results and caveats: CD8+ Simpson's diversity did not differ significantly between patients and healthy controls (P=0.060). Although 25 to 30 CD8+ CDR3 sequences were shared by patients and controls, these sequences appeared highly expressed in patients and within the immunodominant clones of patients.

At the junction V is shortened by 5 bases and J by 10 bases, with 35 bases in between. From the germline V gene, CDR1 is LGHNA and CDR2 is YNFKEQ. The CDR3 starts with the cysteine, ends with the phenylalanine, and has 20 residues. The only DNA kept is the CDR3, 60 bases in frame from the first base. Material: sorted CD4+, CD8+, or CD8+CD57+ T cells (not recorded which) from PBMCs. The chain links TRBV4-2 with TRBJ1-4; the best D guess is TRBD1, with 6 bases matching. The TCR sequence derives from a human donor with severe aplastic anemia or a healthy control (not recorded which). The nucleotide sequence reads as follows: TGTGCCAGCAGCGAATACGGTTATCGCTTATCGGGAGTCAAAGGGGGAAAACTGTTTTTT. Its protein is CASSEYGYRLSGVKGGKLFF.